This is a list of T cell receptor beta chains from one sample in a study of cytotoxic CD8 clonotypes in ibrutinib-treated CLL. Clones were sequenced by immunoSEQ multiplex PCR, and TCRdb holds only the in-frame ones, with some missing. The table includes approximately 100,000 clones, 55% to 75% detected once. Specimen: PBMCs, collected after 24 months of ibrutinib treatment. The receptors derive from a human donor with chronic lymphocytic leukemia. Both conserved end residues are part of each CDR3. The order of the fields is CDR3 protein, V gene, J gene.

CSAGREYEQYF	TRBV20-1	TRBJ2-7
CASSAKGQGVGTGELFF	TRBV9	TRBJ2-2
CASTPNTGTGELFF	TRBV9	TRBJ2-2
CASSEETSRDTQYF	TRBV7-9	TRBJ2-3
CSVYRDIYGYTF	TRBV29-1	TRBJ1-2
CASSPQIDRAGYTF	TRBV7-9	TRBJ1-2
CAISELVAGGPGNIQYF	TRBV10-3	TRBJ2-4
CASGGTGGYQETQYF	TRBV25-1	TRBJ2-5
CASSHLNNEQFF	TRBV4-3	TRBJ2-1
CASSQGQSDTQYF	TRBV4-3	TRBJ2-3
CASSKRQGEDTQYF	TRBV25-1	TRBJ2-3
CASSEWGEQYF	TRBV6-1	TRBJ2-7
CASSLGPSTEQYF	TRBV2	TRBJ2-7
CASSQGAGPSEAFF	TRBV2	TRBJ1-1